The 25 T cell receptor beta chains below all came from one sample that was sequenced in a study of early T cells in non-severe SARS-CoV-2 infection. Via MiXCR, TCRdb re-called the 5' RACE reads, giving one row per CDR3 protein. Here the sample spans approximately 90,000 distinct CDR3 sequences, approximately 11% being singletons. Sample: whole blood, taken at baseline. Every receptor here comes from an adult who was a healthcare worker with PCR-confirmed SARS-CoV-2 infection or an uninfected control (not recorded which).

The J gene is TRBJ1-3, the V gene TRBV13, with 7 nucleotides matching TRBD1. V shed 5 bases, J shed 4 bases, and the junction held 8 bases outside the gene matches. CDR1 is PRHDT and CDR2 is FYEKMQ in the germline V gene (reference sequence). The CDR3 totals 15 residues. The CDR3 DNA reads as TGTGCCAGCAGCCGAACAGGGGTGAGGGGAAACACCATATATTTT. It is translated as CASSRTGVRGNTIYF.

This chain joins TRBV2 and TRBJ1-2; D unclear. This CDR3 spans 11 amino acids. V shed 1 base and J shed 7 bases, with 4 bases lying between them. CDR1 SNHLY and CDR2 FYNNEI come from the germline V gene. The CDR3 here is CASSEEGGYTF. CDR3 DNA: TGTGCCAGCAGTGAAGAGGGTGGCTACACCTTC.

The gene calls are TRBV20-1 and TRBJ2-7; D gene unclear. Deletions cut 0 bases from V and 3 bases from J, with 9 bases between. Per the germline V gene, CDR1 is DFQATT and CDR2 is SNEGSKA (reference sequence). The CDR3 totals 13 residues. The CDR3 loop reads CSARDRQNYEQYF. For the CDR3, the DNA is TGCAGTGCTAGAGATCGGCAGAACTACGAGCAGTACTTC.

In its sample, this clonotype was seen many times. The rearrangement links TRBV20-1 to TRBJ1-2; TRBD1 aligns across 7 bases. Germline values: CDR1 DFQATT, CDR2 SNEGSKA (reference sequence). The junction had 15 bases not matched to a gene; V was cut back by 2 bases and J by 6 bases. The CDR3 runs 16 residues. The CDR3 reads CSARSGTEFSSHGYTF. The DNA for the CDR3 is TGCAGTGCTAGATCCGGGACAGAGTTTTCGTCTCATGGCTACACCTTC.

This clonotype was detected many times. V and J are TRBV7-3 and TRBJ2-1; D is ambiguous. V lost 2 bases and J 4 bases, leaving 9 bases between the germline ends. CDR3 size: 14 residues. The germline V gene has CDR1 SGHTA and CDR2 FQGTGA. The CDR3 loop reads CASSLSSRYNEQFF. CDR3 DNA: TGTGCCAGCAGCTTATCCTCGCGTTACAATGAGCAGTTCTTC.

This sequence joins TRBV2 and TRBJ2-1; D is unclear. Germline V lookup: CDR1 SNHLY, CDR2 FYNNEI. V lost 8 bases to trimming and J lost 0 bases, with 5 bases between them. The length of the CDR3 is 12 residues. CDR3 DNA: TGTGCCAGCTCGGGCTCCTACAATGAGCAGTTCTTC. Encoded protein: CASSGSYNEQFF.

V and J are TRBV3-1 and TRBJ1-4, with D possibly being TRBD1 (5 bases). CDR1 LGHDT and CDR2 YNNKEL come from the germline V gene (reference sequence). The ends were cut back, 0 bases at V and 14 bases at J, with 13 bases in the middle. This CDR3 is 13 amino acids long. As DNA, the CDR3 is TGTGCCAGCAGCCAAGATCCCGGGGACGGGCTGTTTTTT. Translation: CASSQDPGDGLFF.

The sample holds one count of this clonotype. V gene TRBV14 combines with J gene TRBJ2-3; no clear D gene. The length of the CDR3 is 18 residues. From germline, CDR1 is SGHDN and CDR2 FVKESK. V gave up 0 bases and J gave up 2 bases, with 18 bases separating them. The CDR3 protein is CASSQDRRHRASTDTQYF. The CDR3 DNA sequence: TGTGCCAGCAGCCAAGATCGAAGGCACCGAGCTTCCACAGATACGCAGTATTTT.

The V gene is TRBV6-5, the J gene TRBJ2-1, with D hard to call. The CDR3 is 14 residues long. The V end lost 7 bases, the J end lost 2 bases, and 12 bases lay between the germline ends. The germline V gene encodes CDR1 MNHEY and CDR2 SVGAGI. The DNA of the CDR3 is TGTGCCAGCAATCCCGAGCAGGCCTACAATGAGCAGTTCTTC. Its protein product is CASNPEQAYNEQFF.

This clonotype was observed a handful of times. The chain links TRBV10-3 to TRBJ1-2; D perhaps matches TRBD1 (6 bases). CDR1 ENHRY and CDR2 SYGVKD come from the germline V gene. The CDR3 loop spans 17 amino acids. The V end was cut by 2 bases, the J end by 5 bases, with 21 bases between. The CDR3 coding sequence is TGTGCCATCAGTGAGCCCTGGGGGGGCCAATCCGGGTATGGCTACACCTTC. The encoded protein is CAISEPWGGQSGYGYTF.

This clonotype was counted ten times or more. The chain couples TRBV27 to TRBJ1-5; no firm D call. Germline values: CDR1 MNHEY, CDR2 SMNVEV (reference sequence). CDR3 length: 12 amino acids. Trimming took off 8 bases at V and 10 bases at J, with 15 bases between the two ends. The CDR3 nucleotides read TGTGCCAGCGGGGAGGGCGCGTTACCCCAGCATTTT. Translation: CASGEGALPQHF.

CDR3 sequence: CAISLTLTGDNSPLHF. In DNA form, the CDR3 reads TGTGCCATCAGCCTTACCCTCACAGGGGATAATTCACCCCTCCACTTT. The chain recombines TRBV10-3 with TRBJ1-6, with 7 bases lining up with TRBD1. Germline CDR1 ENHRY, CDR2 SYGVKD. CDR3 length: 16 residues. The J segment lost 5 bases and the V segment lost 6 bases, leaving 10 bases of the junction unmatched.

This clonotype was seen only a few times. The chain employs TRBV28 and TRBJ1-2, with D hard to call. Between the trimmed V and J ends, which lost 2 bases and 6 bases, there was a span of 4 bases. This CDR3 has 11 residues. Germline values: CDR1 MDHEN, CDR2 SYDVKM. As DNA, the CDR3 is TGTGCCAGCAGTTTAGAGGATGGCTACACCTTC. It is translated as CASSLEDGYTF.

The chain recombines TRBV2 with TRBJ1-2; 8 positions match TRBD1. CDR1 is SNHLY and CDR2 is FYNNEI in the germline V gene. J was trimmed by 7 bases and V by 6 bases; bases with no gene match: 13. CDR3 length equals 15 residues. CDR3 nucleotides: TGTGCCAGCAGGGGGACAGGATCCCCTATCCTTGGCTACACCTTC. Its protein is CASRGTGSPILGYTF.

V usage is TRBV3-1 and J usage is TRBJ1-3; D perhaps matches TRBD1 (5 bases). CDR1 is LGHDT, CDR2 YNNKEL, per germline (reference sequence). The length of the CDR3 is 13 residues. V was cut by 1 base and J by 5 bases, with 6 bases left in between. The CDR3 here is CASSQGQRNTIYF. CDR3 nucleotide sequence: TGTGCCAGCAGCCAAGGACAGAGAAACACCATATATTTT.

At least ten counts were recorded for this clonotype. The chain is built from TRBV7-2 and TRBJ1-6; D not certain. The CDR3 has 13 amino acids. V lost 4 bases, J lost 7 bases, and 8 bases lay in between. Germline CDR1 reads SGHTA; CDR2 reads FQGNSA. CDR3 bases: TGTGCCAGCAGCTCAGAACTCAATTCACCCCTCCACTTT. Amino acids: CASSSELNSPLHF.

The rearrangement uses TRBV5-4 and TRBJ2-1, with D perhaps TRBD2 (5 bases). Germline CDR1 and CDR2: SGHNT and YYREEE (reference sequence). This CDR3 spans 17 amino acids. The V end lost 2 bases, the J end lost 2 bases, and 17 bases lay between the germline ends. The CDR3 sequence: CASSLLGRISTYNEQFF. CDR3 coding DNA: TGTGCCAGCAGCTTACTAGGACGAATCAGCACCTACAATGAGCAGTTCTTC.

For the CDR3, the DNA is TGCAGTGCTAGAGGCCCGGGAACTAGCGACTACAATGAGCAGTTCTTC. Amino acids: CSARGPGTSDYNEQFF. The genes are TRBV20-1 and TRBJ2-1; 7 bases map to TRBD2. The CDR3 is 16 residues long. V shed 1 base and J 3 bases; nucleotides not matched to a gene: 9. CDR1 and CDR2 from the germline V gene are DFQATT and SNEGSKA (reference sequence).

V gene TRBV6-6 combines with J gene TRBJ2-7, with 11 bases identical to TRBD2. This CDR3 has 18 residues. Losses at the gene ends were 4 bases for V and 3 bases for J; bases not matched to a gene: 14. Germline loops: CDR1 MNHNY, CDR2 SVGAGI (reference sequence). The CDR3, as DNA: TGTGCCAGCAGTTTGACCCCCAGTCAACTAGCGGGAGTCTACGAGCAGTACTTC. Translated, it gives CASSLTPSQLAGVYEQYF.

The chain has TRBV7-8 and TRBJ2-1; perhaps D is TRBD1 or TRBD2 (6 bases each). The germline V and J ends were trimmed by 6 bases and 8 bases, with 26 bases remaining between them. This CDR3 region has 17 residues. CDR1 is SGHVS, CDR2 FQNEAQ, per germline. CDR3 region: CASSYATSPGGGDEQFF. The CDR3 DNA reads as TGTGCCAGCAGTTACGCGACCAGCCCCGGGGGCGGGGATGAGCAGTTCTTC.

This chain connects TRBV25-1 to TRBJ2-7; no clear D. The V end lost 3 bases, the J end lost 2 bases, and 14 bases lay between the germline ends. Germline lookup yields CDR1 MGHDK and CDR2 SYGVNS. This CDR3 is 15 amino acids long. The DNA of the CDR3 is TGTGCCAGCAGTGATTGGCAGGCCGGAACCTACGAGCAGTACTTC. Translation: CASSDWQAGTYEQYF.

V gene TRBV6-5 combines with J gene TRBJ2-3; no clear D gene. V shed 7 bases and J shed 1 base, with 15 bases lying between them. The CDR3 sequence is 15 residues long. Germline CDR1 is MNHEY and CDR2 is SVGAGI. The CDR3 loop is CASNTGVSGTDTQYF. Written as DNA, the CDR3 is TGTGCCAGCAATACTGGGGTTTCAGGCACAGATACGCAGTATTTT.

As for this clonotype: This is likely a read error, given that the CDR3 carries no conserved phenylalanine or tryptophan at its end. The rearrangement uses TRBV2 and TRBJ2-7; TRBD1 matches 7 bases. Germline V gives CDR1 SNHLY, CDR2 FYNNEI. The CDR3 is made up of 13 amino acids. The J segment lost 6 bases and the V segment lost 5 bases, leaving 7 bases of the junction unmatched. The CDR3 DNA is TGTGCCAGCAGTAAAACAGGGGAGTCCGAGCAGTACTCC. This gives the protein CASSKTGESEQYS.

The chain links TRBV7-8 to TRBJ1-2, with a tentative D call TRBD1 (6 bases). The germline CDR1 and CDR2 sequences are SGHVS and FQNEAQ. V lost 0 bases and J lost 0, with 11 bases in between. CDR3 length: 16 amino acids. The CDR3 DNA sequence: TGTGCCAGCAGCTTAGCCCGACAGGAAACTAACTATGGCTACACCTTC. Translation: CASSLARQETNYGYTF.

This clonotype was counted many times. The chain recombines TRBV7-8 with TRBJ1-2, with TRBD1 matching over 7 bases. Germline trimming cut 2 bases from V and 6 bases from J; bases unmatched to any gene: 9. CDR3 size: 15 residues. Germline-derived CDR1 and CDR2 are SGHVS and FQNEAQ. CDR3: CASSLSGRGSNGYTF. The CDR3 nucleotides are TGTGCCAGCAGCTTATCCGGCAGGGGGTCGAATGGCTACACCTTC.